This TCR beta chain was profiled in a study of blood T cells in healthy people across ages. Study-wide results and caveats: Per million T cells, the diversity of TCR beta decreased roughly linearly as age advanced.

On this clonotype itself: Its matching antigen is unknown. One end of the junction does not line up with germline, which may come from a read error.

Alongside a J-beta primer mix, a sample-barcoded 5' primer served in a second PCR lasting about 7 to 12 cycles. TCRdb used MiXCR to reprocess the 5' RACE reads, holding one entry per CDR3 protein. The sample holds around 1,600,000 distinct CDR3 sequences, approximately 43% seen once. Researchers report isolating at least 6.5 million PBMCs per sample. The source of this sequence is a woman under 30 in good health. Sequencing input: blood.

The CDR3 here is CTSRTEGDPFYEQYF. DNA for the CDR3: TGTACCAGCAGAACGGAAGGGGACCCCTTCTACGAGCAGTACTTC. The J gene is TRBJ2-7, the V gene TRBV7-8; D might be TRBD1 or TRBD2, each matching 5 bases. Per the germline V gene, CDR1 is SGHVS and CDR2 is FQNEAQ. The CDR3 contains 15 residues.